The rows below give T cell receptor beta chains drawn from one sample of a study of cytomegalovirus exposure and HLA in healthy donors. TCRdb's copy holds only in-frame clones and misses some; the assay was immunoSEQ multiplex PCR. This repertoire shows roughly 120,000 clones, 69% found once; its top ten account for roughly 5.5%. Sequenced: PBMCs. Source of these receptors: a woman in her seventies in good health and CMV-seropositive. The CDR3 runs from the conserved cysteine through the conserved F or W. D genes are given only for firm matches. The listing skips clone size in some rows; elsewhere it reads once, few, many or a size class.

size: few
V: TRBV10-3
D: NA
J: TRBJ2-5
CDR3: CAISERAETQYF
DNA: TGTGCCATCAGTGAAAGAGCGGAGACCCAGTACTTC

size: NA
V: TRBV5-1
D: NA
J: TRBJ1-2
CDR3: CASSLGGQLGYTF
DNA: TGCGCCAGCAGCTTGGGAGGCCAGCTGGGCTACACCTTC

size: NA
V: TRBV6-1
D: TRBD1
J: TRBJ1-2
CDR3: CASGTDRGAFGYTF
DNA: TGTGCCAGCGGGACGGACAGGGGCGCCTTCGGGTACACCTTC

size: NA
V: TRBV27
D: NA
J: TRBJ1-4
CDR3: CASRLVQSTNEKLFF
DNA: TGTGCCAGCAGACTCGTACAGTCAACTAATGAAAAACTGTTTTTT

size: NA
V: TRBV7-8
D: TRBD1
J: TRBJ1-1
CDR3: CASSLAPGTGRVEAFF
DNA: TGTGCCAGCAGCTTAGCGCCGGGGACAGGGAGGGTTGAAGCTTTCTTT

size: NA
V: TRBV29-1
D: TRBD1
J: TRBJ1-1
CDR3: CSGGGGAGTEAFF
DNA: TGCAGCGGCGGAGGGGGCGCAGGAACTGAAGCTTTCTTT

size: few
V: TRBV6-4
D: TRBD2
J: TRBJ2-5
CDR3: CASSDSGGDQETQYF
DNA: TGTGCCAGCAGTGACTCGGGGGGGGACCAAGAGACCCAGTACTTC

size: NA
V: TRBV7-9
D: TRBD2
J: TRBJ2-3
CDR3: CASSLVLAGTDTQYF
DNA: TGTGCCAGCAGCTTAGTCCTAGCGGGGACGGATACGCAGTATTTT

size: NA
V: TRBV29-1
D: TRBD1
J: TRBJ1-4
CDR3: CSVTGGAPEKLFF
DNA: TGCAGCGTAACAGGGGGCGCCCCTGAAAAACTGTTTTTT

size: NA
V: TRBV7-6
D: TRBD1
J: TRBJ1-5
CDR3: CASSLAAPGTGDYSNQPQHF
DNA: TGTGCCAGCAGCTTAGCGGCCCCCGGGACAGGGGATTATAGCAATCAGCCCCAGCATTTT

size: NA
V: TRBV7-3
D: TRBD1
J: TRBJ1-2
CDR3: CASSLKGAGGAVGSYTF
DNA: TGTGCCAGCAGCTTAAAGGGGGCAGGGGGCGCGGTTGGAAGCTACACCTTC

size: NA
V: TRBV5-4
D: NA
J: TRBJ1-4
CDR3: CASSLDQGPNEKLFF
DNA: TGTGCCAGCAGCTTGGATCAGGGGCCGAATGAAAAACTGTTTTTT

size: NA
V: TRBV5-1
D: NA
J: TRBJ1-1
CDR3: CASSLNRGAGTEAFF
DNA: TGCGCCAGCAGCTTGAATCGGGGGGCTGGCACTGAAGCTTTCTTT

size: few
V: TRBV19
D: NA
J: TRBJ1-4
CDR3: CASSSGYLSEKLFF
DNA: TGTGCCAGTAGTTCAGGGTACTTGAGTGAAAAACTGTTTTTT

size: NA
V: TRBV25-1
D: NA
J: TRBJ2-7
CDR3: CASSESRTASYEQYF
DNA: TGTGCCAGCAGTGAATCCAGGACAGCCTCCTACGAGCAGTACTTC

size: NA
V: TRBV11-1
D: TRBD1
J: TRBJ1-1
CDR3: CASRSGQGYTEAFF
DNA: TGTGCCAGCAGATCCGGACAGGGTTACACTGAAGCTTTCTTT

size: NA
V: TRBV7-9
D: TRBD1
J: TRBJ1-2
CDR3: CASSLAGQGARGYTF
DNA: TGTGCCAGCAGCTTAGCCGGACAGGGGGCGCGTGGCTACACCTTC

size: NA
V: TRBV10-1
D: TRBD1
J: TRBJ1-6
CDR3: CASSGTGSPSYNSPLHF
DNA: TGCGCCAGCAGTGGGACAGGGAGTCCCTCTTATAATTCACCCCTCCACTTT

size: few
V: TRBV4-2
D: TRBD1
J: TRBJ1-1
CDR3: CASSHAGGYTEAFF
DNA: TGTGCCAGCAGCCATGCAGGGGGGTACACTGAAGCTTTCTTT

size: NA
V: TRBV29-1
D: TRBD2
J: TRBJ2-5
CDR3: CSTGLAGASQETQYF
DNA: TGCAGCACCGGACTAGCGGGGGCATCGCAAGAGACCCAGTACTTC

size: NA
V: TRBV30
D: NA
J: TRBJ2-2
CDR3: CAWNQGNTGELFF
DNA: TGTGCCTGGAACCAGGGGAACACCGGGGAGCTGTTTTTT

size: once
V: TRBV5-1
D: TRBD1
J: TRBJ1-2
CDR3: CASSHGTGPQYGYTF
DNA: TGCGCCAGCAGCCATGGGACAGGACCCCAGTATGGCTACACCTTC

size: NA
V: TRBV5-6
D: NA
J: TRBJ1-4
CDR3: CASSLDGRGEKLFF
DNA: TGTGCCAGCAGCTTGGACGGCAGGGGTGAAAAACTGTTTTTT

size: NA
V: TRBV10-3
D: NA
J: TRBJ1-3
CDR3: CAISDRRYTIYF
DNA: TGTGCCATCAGTGATCGGAGATACACCATATATTTT

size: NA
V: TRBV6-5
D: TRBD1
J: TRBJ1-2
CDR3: CASSYQTGGMNGGYTF
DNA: TGTGCCAGCAGTTACCAGACAGGGGGCATGAACGGTGGCTACACCTTC

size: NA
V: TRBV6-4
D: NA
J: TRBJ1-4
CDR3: CASSELPGRGGKLFF
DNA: TGTGCCAGCAGTGAGCTCCCGGGACGGGGGGGAAAACTGTTTTTT

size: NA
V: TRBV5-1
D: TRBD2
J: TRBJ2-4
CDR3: CASSPLWTSGGATGEYF
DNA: TGCGCCAGCAGCCCCCTTTGGACTAGCGGGGGGGCCACGGGGGAGTACTTC

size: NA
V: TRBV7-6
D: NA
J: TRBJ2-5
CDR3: CASSLASLPITETQYF
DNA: TGTGCCAGCAGCTTAGCGTCTTTACCTATCACAGAGACCCAGTACTTC

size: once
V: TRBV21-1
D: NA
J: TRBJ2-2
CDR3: CASSGTGGPGELFF
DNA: TGTGCCAGCAGTGGGACAGGCGGGCCCGGGGAGCTGTTTTTT

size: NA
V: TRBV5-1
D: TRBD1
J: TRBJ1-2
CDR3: CASSYGGGDRSYGYTF
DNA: TGCGCCAGCAGCTACGGAGGGGGGGACAGGAGCTATGGCTACACCTTC

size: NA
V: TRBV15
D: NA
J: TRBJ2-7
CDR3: CATSRGLDSSYEQYF
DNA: TGTGCCACCAGCAGGGGGCTGGACAGCTCCTACGAGCAGTACTTC

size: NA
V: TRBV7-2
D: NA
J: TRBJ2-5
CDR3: CASSWEGGWETQYF
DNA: TGTGCCAGCAGCTGGGAGGGGGGGTGGGAGACCCAGTACTTC

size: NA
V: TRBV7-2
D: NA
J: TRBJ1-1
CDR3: CASSLTGLNTEAFF
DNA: TGTGCCAGCAGTTTGACAGGTCTGAACACTGAAGCTTTCTTT

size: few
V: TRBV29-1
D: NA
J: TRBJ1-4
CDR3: CSVAGEGEKLFF
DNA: TGCAGCGTTGCAGGGGAGGGTGAAAAACTGTTTTTT

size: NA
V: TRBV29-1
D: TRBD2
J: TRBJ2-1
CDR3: CSVLRLAGGLRMSGQFF
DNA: TGCAGCGTCCTTCGGCTAGCGGGGGGGCTCAGGATGTCGGGGCAGTTCTTC

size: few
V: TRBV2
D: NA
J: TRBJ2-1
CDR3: CASSEGWHNEQFF
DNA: TGTGCCAGCAGTGAAGGGTGGCACAATGAGCAGTTCTTC

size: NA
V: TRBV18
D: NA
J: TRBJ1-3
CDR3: CASSPEPSGNTIYF
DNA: TGTGCCAGCTCACCAGAGCCCTCTGGAAACACCATATATTTT

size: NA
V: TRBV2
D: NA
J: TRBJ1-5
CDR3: CASNRELIQPQHF
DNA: TGTGCCAGCAACCGGGAATTGATTCAGCCCCAGCATTTT

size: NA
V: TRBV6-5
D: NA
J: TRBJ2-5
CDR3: CASSSLSGTQYF
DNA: TGTGCCAGCAGTTCCCTGTCGGGGACCCAGTACTTC

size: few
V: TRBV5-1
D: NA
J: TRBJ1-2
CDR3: CASRPTSSNGYTF
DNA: TGCGCCAGCAGGCCTACAAGTAGCAATGGCTACACCTTC

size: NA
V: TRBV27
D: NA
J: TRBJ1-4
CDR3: CASSLVGEMGLSNEKLFF
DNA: TGTGCCAGCAGTTTAGTCGGGGAGATGGGGTTGTCTAATGAAAAACTGTTTTTT

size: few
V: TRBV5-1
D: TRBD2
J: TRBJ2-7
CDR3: CASSLYGGNEQYF
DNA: TGCGCCAGCAGCTTGTACGGGGGGAACGAGCAGTACTTC

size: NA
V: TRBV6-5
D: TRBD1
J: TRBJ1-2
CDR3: CASSRPTGTGVGYTF
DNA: TGTGCCAGCAGCCGACCAACCGGGACAGGGGTCGGCTACACCTTC

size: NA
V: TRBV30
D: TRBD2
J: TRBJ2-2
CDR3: CAWRGLATDTGELFF
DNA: TGTGCCTGGAGGGGACTAGCGACTGACACCGGGGAGCTGTTTTTT

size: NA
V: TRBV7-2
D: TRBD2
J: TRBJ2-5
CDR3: CASSLASLAGGPGPVCETQYF
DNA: TGTGCCAGCAGCTTAGCGTCGCTAGCGGGGGGGCCAGGGCCCGTCTGCGAGACCCAGTACTTC

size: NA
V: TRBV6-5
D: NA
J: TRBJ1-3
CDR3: CASSNGGLGGNTIYF
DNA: TGTGCCAGCAGTAATGGGGGGTTGGGGGGAAACACCATATATTTT

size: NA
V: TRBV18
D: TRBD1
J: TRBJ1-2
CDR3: CASSVDRGHGYTF
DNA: TGTGCCAGCTCCGTGGACAGGGGGCATGGCTACACCTTC

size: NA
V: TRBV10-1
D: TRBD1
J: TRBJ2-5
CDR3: CASQRDRAETQYF
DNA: TGCGCCAGCCAAAGAGACAGGGCAGAGACCCAGTACTTC